What follows describes a single T cell receptor beta chain. In the source study's methods: Estimation of nucleated cell counts relied on the amplification of reference gene primers. Profiled with immunoSEQ multiplex PCR; TCRdb holds only in-frame clones, not every one. The V and J calls and clone size were taken over from that table, and D and trimming were inferred from the DNA. The data show about 36,000 clones, about nine tenths seen once. This sample stems from a study of blood T cell repertoires in COVID-19. In the study overall: Whether acute or convalescent, the COVID-19 samples came from the United States, Italy and Spain. The analysed material was cDNA or gDNA that came from T cells, B-cell-depleted T cells, or PBMCs.

V dropped 4 bases and J dropped 2 bases, with 13 bases sitting between them. The CDR3 is 14 residues long. The chain is built from TRBV5-3 and TRBJ2-7, with no clear D. TRBV5-3 is treated as an ORF (open reading frame) with a function not yet certain. Material for sequencing was peripheral blood. The sequence derives from a human donor in a cohort sampled during active COVID-19. The CDR3 DNA sequence: TGTGCCAGAAGCCCCGAGGCGATCACCTACGAGCAGTACTTC. It yields the protein CARSPEAITYEQYF.